This note documents a single T cell receptor (beta chain) sequence. TCR beta CDR3 regions were amplified from RNA transcripts. A set of HTBI primers served as the primers for a first-round RT-PCR of the TCR CDR3. One entry per CDR3 protein, called by TCRdb with MiXCR from the multiplex PCR reads. The table has around 440,000 distinct CDR3 sequences, around a sixth seen once. Looked up from germline, CDR1 is MGHRA and CDR2 is YSYEKL. V was cut by 4 bases and J by 1 base, with 13 bases left in between. CDR3 length: 15 residues. The sample comes from a study of T cells in Graves' hyperthyroidism and ophthalmopathy.

The chain is built from TRBV4-1 and TRBJ2-5; D is possibly TRBD1 (5 bases). The material sequenced was blood. The receptor comes from a woman aged 18-29 years with Graves' hyperthyroidism. CDR3 protein: CASSLNWQGQETQYF. As DNA, the CDR3 is TGCGCCAGCAGCCTCAACTGGCAGGGCCAAGAGACCCAGTACTTC.